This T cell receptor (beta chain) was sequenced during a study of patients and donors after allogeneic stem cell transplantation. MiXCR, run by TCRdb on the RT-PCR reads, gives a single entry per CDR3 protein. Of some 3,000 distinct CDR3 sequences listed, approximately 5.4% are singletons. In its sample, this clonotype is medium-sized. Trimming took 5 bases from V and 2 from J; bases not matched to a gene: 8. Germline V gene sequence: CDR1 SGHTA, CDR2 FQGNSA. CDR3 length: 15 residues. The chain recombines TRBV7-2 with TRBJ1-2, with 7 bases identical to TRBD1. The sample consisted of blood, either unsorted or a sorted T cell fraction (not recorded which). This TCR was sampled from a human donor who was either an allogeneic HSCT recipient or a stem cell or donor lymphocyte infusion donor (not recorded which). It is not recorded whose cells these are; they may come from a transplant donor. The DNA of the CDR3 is TGTGCCAGCAGCACCCGACAGGGTTGGAACTATGGCTACACCTTC. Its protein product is CASSTRQGWNYGYTF.